This T cell receptor beta chain stems from a study of prognosis after radiotherapy for stage I lung cancer. Genomic DNA provided the template from which TCR beta CDR3 was amplified by two-round multiplex PCR. First-round PCR used primers specific to each TRBV and TRBJ gene. TCRdb reprocessed the multiplex PCR reads with MiXCR, giving one entry per CDR3 protein. The table shows approximately 11,000 distinct CDR3 sequences, with 30% to 40% occurring only once. The CDR3 has 15 amino acids. CDR1 and CDR2 from the germline V gene are LNHDA and SQIVND (reference sequence). V was pared by 2 bases and J by 3 bases, with 4 bases of the junction left unmatched. This clonotype was counted many times.

The origin of this receptor is a donor over 45 with non-small cell lung cancer. Material: PBMCs, obtained before or after stereotactic body radiation therapy (not recorded which). The chain joins TRBV19 to TRBJ1-5; 7 nucleotides match TRBD1. CDR3 protein: CASSIKGTDNQPQHF. The CDR3 DNA is TGTGCCAGTAGTATAAAGGGGACAGACAATCAGCCCCAGCATTTT.